What follows are 29 T cell receptor beta chains derived from one specimen sequenced in a study of T cells during gluten challenge in celiac disease (dated by TCRdb to about 2017). The library was generated by single-cell sequencing. Sequencing instrument: Illumina MiSeq. Paired single-cell TCR-alpha and TCR-beta sequences were amplified by three nested PCRs with multiplexed primers covering all TRA and TRB V genes. TCRdb trimmed public reads at Q25 via fastp, called clones via MiXCR and kept in-frame beta chains. All rows with the same CDR3 protein become a single entry with the most common DNA and genes. This sample lists 200 to 300 distinct CDR3 sequences; 35% to 55% were detected once. The ten largest clones take up about 48% of the sample. The sequencing here drew on gluten-specific CD4+ T cells sorted from the duodenum using tetramers, taken at baseline or on day 14 of gluten challenge (not recorded which). The receptors were sampled from a female donor with celiac disease.

This clonotype occurred a few times. The chain couples TRBV4-3 to TRBJ2-1; perhaps TRBD1 as D (5 bases). The CDR3 is 12 amino acids. Germline V CDR1 and CDR2: LGHNA, YSLEER. The V and J ends lost 6 bases and 6 bases respectively, with 9 bases between them. The CDR3, as DNA: TGCGCCAGCAGTTTTAGGGGCAATGAGCAGTTCTTC. Its protein product is CASSFRGNEQFF.

This clonotype appeared once. The V call is TRBV4-2, the J call TRBJ1-4; TRBD1 might be the D (6 bases). Trimming removed 4 bases at V and 8 bases at J, with 17 bases between. The CDR3 runs to 15 residues. The germline V gene encodes CDR1 LGHNA and CDR2 YNFKEQ. The CDR3 loop reads CASSRGEGEREKLFF. DNA of the CDR3: TGTGCCAGCAGCCGGGGGGAGGGGGAGAGAGAAAAACTGTTTTTT.

This rearrangement joins TRBV6-2 or TRBV6-3 to TRBJ1-5; D not certain. Germline-derived CDR1 and CDR2 are MNHEY and SVGEGT. Trimming stripped 6 bases from V and 5 bases from J, with 8 bases between. The CDR3 has 12 residues. In DNA, the CDR3 is TGTGCCAGCAGGAAGTGGGATCAGCCCCAGCATTTT. Residues: CASRKWDQPQHF.

This clonotype was observed a few times. V gene TRBV29-1 combines with J gene TRBJ2-7; 7 bases are a match to TRBD2. CDR3 size: 13 residues. V shed 6 bases, J shed 0 bases, and the junction held 5 bases outside the gene matches. Per the germline V gene, CDR1 is SQVTM and CDR2 is ANQGSEA. The CDR3 DNA follows: TGCAGCGTGGGGGGAGGGACCTCCTACGAGCAGTACTTC. This encodes CSVGGGTSYEQYF.

The rearrangement joins TRBV14 to TRBJ1-1; D is perhaps TRBD1 (5 bases). V shed 2 bases and J shed 8 bases, with 9 bases lying between them. This CDR3 spans 12 amino acids. CDR1 is SGHDN and CDR2 is FVKESK in the germline V gene. This CDR3 is CASSQWGGEAFF. CDR3 nucleotide sequence: TGTGCCAGCAGCCAATGGGGGGGGGAAGCTTTCTTT.

The table lists this clonotype with a few counts. The V and J genes are TRBV29-1 and TRBJ2-5; D not certain. CDR3 length: 13 amino acids. Germline V gene lookup returns CDR1 SQVTM and CDR2 ANQGSEA. V lost 4 bases, J lost 5 bases, and 14 bases lay in between. The chain's CDR3 is CSVGGAFGETQYF. Written as DNA, the CDR3 is TGCAGCGTTGGAGGTGCTTTCGGGGAGACCCAGTACTTC.

The chain carries TRBV4-3 and TRBJ2-5; 16 nucleotides line up with TRBD2. In germline, CDR1 is LGHNA, CDR2 YSLEER. V was pared by 1 base and J by 5 bases, with 7 bases of the junction left unmatched. The CDR3 loop spans 18 amino acids. The CDR3 region has the DNA TGCGCCAGCAGCCAAGGAGCCGGGACTAGCGGGAGGGATGAGACCCAGTACTTC. This translates into CASSQGAGTSGRDETQYF.

The chain is built from TRBV7-2 and TRBJ1-2; D not certain. Germline V gene sequence: CDR1 SGHTA, CDR2 FQGNSA. Deletions cut 0 bases from V and 0 bases from J, with 11 bases between. The CDR3 length is 16 residues. CDR3 residues: CASSLAAGLPNYGYTF. CDR3 in DNA: TGTGCCAGCAGCTTAGCGGCGGGGTTACCTAACTATGGCTACACCTTC.

This clonotype appeared a single time. J is TRBJ1-1 and V is TRBV29-1; D not certain. Germline assignment: CDR1 SQVTM and CDR2 ANQGSEA. CDR3 length: 13 residues. Trimming took 4 bases from V and 3 from J, leaving 12 bases between them. DNA of the CDR3: TGCAGCGTTGCCCTCAGTAGTGACACTGAAGCTTTCTTT. This translates into CSVALSSDTEAFF.

This clonotype was observed once. The rearrangement joins TRBV7-2 to TRBJ2-3; no clear D gene. V shed 7 bases and J shed 2 bases, with 7 bases lying between them. The CDR3 consists of 12 residues. The germline gives CDR1 SGHTA, CDR2 FQGNSA. CDR3: CASTRHTDTQYF. The CDR3 nucleotides are TGTGCCAGCACGCGACACACAGATACGCAGTATTTT.

In the case of this clonotype: At one end the junction does not follow the germline gene, possibly because of a read error. The chain joins TRBV7-7 to TRBJ2-2; unclear D gene. The CDR3 runs to 14 residues. CDR1 is SSHAT, CDR2 FNYEAQ, per germline (reference sequence). The CDR3 loop reads CASSLYGNTGELFF. CDR3 sequence (DNA): TGTGCTAGCAGCTTATACGGGAACACCGGGGAGCTGTTTTTT. Full variable domain (outside the CDR3, taken from reference TRBV7-7 and TRBJ2-2): GAGVSQSPRYKVTKRGQDVTLRCDPISSHATLYWYQQALGQGPEFLTYFNYEAQPDKSGLPSDRFSAERPEGSISTLTIQRTEQRDSAMYRCASSLYGNTGELFFGEGSRLTVL.

The chain combines TRBV19 with TRBJ2-2; possible D gene TRBD2, 5 bases. The CDR3 runs to 13 residues. CDR1 and CDR2 from the germline V gene are LNHDA and SQIVND (reference sequence). Trimming shortened V by 6 bases and J by 7 bases, and 12 bases separated the two germline ends. CDR3 sequence (DNA): TGTGCCAGTAGCCAAACTAGTTTCGGGGAGCTGTTTTTT. Its translation is CASSQTSFGELFF.

By its share, this clonotype is hyperexpanded. Here the CDR3 reads CAWSQTGWDTGELFF. The CDR3 DNA sequence: TGTGCCTGGAGTCAGACAGGGTGGGACACCGGGGAGCTGTTTTTT. The chain has TRBV30 and TRBJ2-2, with 7 bases fitting TRBD1. Germline V gene data show CDR1 as GTSNPN and CDR2 as SVGIG (reference sequence). CDR3 size: 15 residues. V shed 2 bases, J shed 3 bases, and the junction held 6 bases outside the gene matches.

The rearrangement links TRBV5-6 to TRBJ1-3; no reliable D call. Trimming took 7 bases from V and 0 from J, leaving 17 bases between them. Germline values: CDR1 SGHDT, CDR2 YYEEEE. The CDR3 has 16 residues. Here the CDR3 reads CASCHRTEYSGNTIYF. CDR3 bases: TGTGCCAGCTGTCATCGGACGGAGTACTCTGGAAACACCATATATTTT.

The chain combines TRBV6-2 or TRBV6-3 with TRBJ1-5; a weak D match, TRBD1 (5 bases). Germline V gene lookup returns CDR1 MNHEY and CDR2 SVGEGT. CDR3 length: 13 residues. V was clipped by 6 bases and J by 11 bases, with 17 bases between them. CDR3 in DNA: TGTGCCAGCAGCCCGACCCTTGGGGGAGCCCAGCATTTT. This sequence encodes CASSPTLGGAQHF.

The V gene is TRBV7-2, the J gene TRBJ1-4; D remains unclear. The CDR3 extends over 15 amino acids. In germline, CDR1 is SGHTA, CDR2 FQGNSA. V was cut by 5 bases and J by 7 bases, with 17 bases left in between. The CDR3 here is CASSPRPGISEKLFF. The CDR3 region has the DNA TGTGCCAGCAGCCCTAGACCTGGAATCAGTGAAAAACTGTTTTTT.

This clonotype ranks as hyperexpanded. The chain employs TRBV29-1 and TRBJ2-5; D possibly corresponds to TRBD1 (6 bases). CDR3 length equals 13 residues. CDR1 SQVTM and CDR2 ANQGSEA come from the germline V gene. V was cut by 7 bases and J by 5 bases, with 17 bases left in between. The CDR3 spells CSETTGFGETQYF. CDR3 in DNA: TGCAGCGAAACTACAGGGTTTGGGGAGACCCAGTACTTC.

This clonotype is large. The J gene is TRBJ1-2, the V gene TRBV28; 9 bases line up with TRBD1. Germline-derived CDR1 and CDR2 are MDHEN and SYDVKM. The V segment lost 6 bases and the J segment 0 bases; nucleotides outside the gene matches: 2. The CDR3 has 14 amino acids. This CDR3 reads CASRGQGANYGYTF. The CDR3 DNA follows: TGTGCCAGCAGGGGACAGGGAGCTAACTATGGCTACACCTTC.

This clonotype is large within its sample. The V gene is TRBV19, the J gene TRBJ2-1, with D perhaps matching TRBD1 (6 bases). The CDR3 loop spans 16 amino acids. V shed 1 base and J shed 0 bases, with 10 bases lying between them. Per the germline V gene, CDR1 is LNHDA and CDR2 is SQIVND (reference sequence). CDR3 DNA sequence: TGTGCCAGTAGTATAGCCCCGACAGGCTCCTACAATGAGCAGTTCTTC. It specifies CASSIAPTGSYNEQFF.

V gene TRBV11-1 combines with J gene TRBJ2-1; perhaps D is TRBD1 or TRBD2 (6 bases each). The CDR3 covers 17 residues. Germline V gene lookup returns CDR1 SGHAT and CDR2 FQDESV (reference sequence). V lost 4 bases, J lost 6 bases, and 22 bases lay in between. The CDR3 is CASSSGGRENGVNEQFF. The CDR3, as DNA: TGTGCCAGCAGCTCCGGGGGCAGAGAAAACGGGGTCAATGAGCAGTTCTTC.

This clonotype has a handful of counts. CDR3 sequence (DNA): TGTGCCAGCAGCTTAAGGGCCCTCGACCAAGGCGAGCAGTTCTTC. As protein: CASSLRALDQGEQFF. The chain joins TRBV7-2 to TRBJ2-1; D call uncertain. V dropped 2 bases and J dropped 10 bases, with 18 bases sitting between them. Germline V gene lookup returns CDR1 SGHTA and CDR2 FQGNSA. The length of the CDR3 is 15 residues.

This clonotype occurred a few times. This rearrangement joins TRBV7-3 to TRBJ2-5, with D possibly matching TRBD2 (6 bases). This CDR3 is 14 amino acids long. Germline V gene lookup returns CDR1 SGHTA and CDR2 FQGTGA. The ends were cut back, 3 bases at V and 2 bases at J, with 10 bases in the middle. This CDR3 reads CASSFRDFQETQYF. The CDR3 nucleotides read TGTGCCAGCAGCTTCCGGGACTTTCAAGAGACCCAGTACTTC.

This clonotype qualifies as large. The chain employs TRBV4-1 and TRBJ1-3; D is perhaps TRBD1 (6 bases). Germline CDR1 is MGHRA and CDR2 is YSYEKL. The V end was cut by 4 bases, the J end by 4 bases, with 20 bases between. The CDR3 has 17 residues. The CDR3 here is CASSLTGDRTGGNTIYF. CDR3 DNA: TGCGCCAGCAGCCTTACAGGCGACAGGACGGGGGGAAACACCATATATTTT.

The gene calls are TRBV5-6 and TRBJ1-2; D possibly corresponds to TRBD1 (5 bases). This CDR3 has 13 amino acids. Deletions cut 1 base from V and 5 bases from J, with 9 bases between. CDR1 and CDR2 (germline): SGHDT, YYEEEE. The CDR3 is CASSLREGYGYTF. The CDR3 nucleotides are TGTGCCAGCAGCTTGAGGGAGGGGTATGGCTACACCTTC.

The CDR3, as DNA: TGTGCCAGCAGCATAATAGCGGGGGGGCCCCCAGATACGCAGTATTTT. Protein sequence: CASSIIAGGPPDTQYF. The V gene is TRBV7-2, the J gene TRBJ2-3; 11 bases align to TRBD2. Losses at the gene ends were 5 bases for V and 4 bases for J; bases not matched to a gene: 8. The CDR3 is 16 amino acids. The V gene's germline CDR1 is SGHTA and CDR2 FQGNSA.

This clonotype is classed as hyperexpanded. The V call is TRBV29-1, the J call TRBJ2-5; TRBD1 agrees at 7 bases. V lost 5 bases to trimming and J lost 5 bases; unmatched junction nucleotides: 8. Germline-derived CDR1 and CDR2 are SQVTM and ANQGSEA. CDR3 size: 13 residues. The CDR3 region is CSVSTGWSETQYF. The CDR3 nucleotides read TGCAGCGTTTCGACAGGGTGGAGCGAGACCCAGTACTTC.

The chain uses TRBV7-8 and TRBJ1-2, with TRBD1 as a possible D gene (5 bases). The germline V gene has CDR1 SGHVS and CDR2 FQNEAQ. V was clipped by 2 bases and J by 7 bases, with 11 bases between them. The CDR3 consists of 13 residues. CDR3 sequence reads: CASSLTQGAGYTF. The CDR3 DNA follows: TGTGCCAGCAGCTTAACGCAGGGCGCTGGCTACACCTTC. Full variable domain (remainder filled in from reference TRBV7-8 and TRBJ1-2): GAGVSQSPRYKVAKRGQDVALRCDPISGHVSLFWYQQALGQGPEFLTYFQNEAQLDKSGLPSDRFFAERPEGSVSTLKIQRTQQEDSAVYLCASSLTQGAGYTFGSGTRLTVV.

The chain uses TRBV20-1 and TRBJ2-6; D is unresolved. CDR3 length: 17 residues. From germline, CDR1 is DFQATT and CDR2 SNEGSKA (reference sequence). The ends were cut back, 1 base at V and 0 bases at J, with 13 bases in the middle. DNA of the CDR3: TGCAGTGCTAGAGCAGTTTTAGATTTCTCTGGGGCCAACGTCCTGACTTTC. Its protein is CSARAVLDFSGANVLTF.

The J gene is TRBJ1-1, the V gene TRBV4-2; 11 nucleotides align to TRBD1. The CDR3 totals 14 residues. Germline V CDR1 and CDR2: LGHNA, YNFKEQ. The V gene end was trimmed by 4 bases and the J gene end by 5 bases; junction bases not matched to a gene: 3. CDR3 region: CASSRGQGATEAFF. As DNA, the CDR3 is TGTGCCAGCAGCCGAGGACAGGGGGCAACTGAAGCTTTCTTT.